Below are 27 T cell receptor beta chains sequenced from a single sample in a study of metastatic and nonmetastatic thyroid tumors. MiXCR reprocessed the PCR reads for TCRdb. The data contain about 21,000 clones, around 16% of them singletons. Treatment of any kind had been given to no patient before thyroid surgery. The material sequenced was blood. The source is a male donor with papillary thyroid cancer or a benign thyroid nodule (not recorded which). Some clones in this sample may be carry-over from other donors' samples.

This rearrangement joins TRBV5-1 to TRBJ1-5; D unclear. The CDR3 has 14 amino acids. CDR1 is SGHRS and CDR2 is YFSETQ in the germline V gene. V shed 0 bases and J shed 7 bases, with 11 bases lying between them. In DNA form, the CDR3 reads TGCGCCAGCAGCTTGGGGGAATCGAGGCAGCCCCAGCATTTT. This codes for CASSLGESRQPQHF.

In its sample, this clone was seen many times. One junction end disagrees with the germline gene, perhaps due to a read error. The V gene is TRBV16, the J gene TRBJ2-7; TRBD1 might be the D (6 bases). CDR1 and CDR2 (germline): KGHSY, FQNENV. The CDR3 consists of 13 residues. The CDR3 DNA sequence: TGTGCCAACAGCCCGGACCCGGGACATGAGGAGTACTTC. This encodes CANSPDPGHEEYF.

This clone was observed a handful of times. The chain is built from TRBV28 and TRBJ2-7; 8 bases map to TRBD1. Germline CDR1 reads MDHEN; CDR2 reads SYDVKM. V trimming: 4 bases; J trimming: 9 bases; junction bases outside the gene matches: 14. CDR3 length: 15 amino acids. CDR3: CASSSPGTGTLGQYF. The CDR3 DNA sequence: TGTGCCAGCAGTTCCCCGGGGACAGGTACCCTGGGGCAGTACTTC. Full variable domain (missing parts from reference TRBV28 and TRBJ2-7): DVKVTQSSRYLVKRTGEKVFLECVQDMDHENMFWYRQDPGLGLRLIYFSYDVKMKEKGDIPEGYSVSREKKERFSLILESASTNQTSMYLCASSSPGTGTLGQYFGPGTRLTVT.

This clone was detected many times. The chain carries TRBV7-2 and TRBJ2-3; D is ambiguous. Germline V lookup: CDR1 SGHTA, CDR2 FQGNSA. This CDR3 region has 13 residues. Trimming stripped 7 bases from V and 2 bases from J, with 10 bases between. CDR3 protein: CASNFFLTDTQYF. The CDR3 bases are TGTGCCAGCAACTTCTTCCTCACAGATACGCAGTATTTT.

This clone was observed a handful of times. This chain uses TRBV27 with TRBJ2-1; TRBD2 aligns across 12 bases. CDR3 size: 18 residues. After removal of 5 bases from V and 7 bases from J, the junction contained 15 bases not matched to a gene. Germline assignment: CDR1 MNHEY and CDR2 SMNVEV (reference sequence). The CDR3 region has the DNA TGTGCCAGCAGTCCTAGCGGGAGGGCCTGGGTGGATTGGAATGAGCAGTTCTTC. Translation: CASSPSGRAWVDWNEQFF.

This clone was seen ten or more times. This chain connects TRBV7-2 to TRBJ2-1, with 8 bases aligning to TRBD2. The CDR3 has 10 residues. The germline V gene encodes CDR1 SGHTA and CDR2 FQGNSA. CDR3 loop: CAVGGDEQFF. Written as DNA, the CDR3 is TGTGCTGTCGGGGGGGATGAGCAGTTCTTC.

This clone was observed a few times. One end of the junction does not line up with germline, which may come from a read error. CDR3 in amino acids: CVSGSAETGGNQPQHF. Here the CDR3 DNA reads TGTGTCAGCGGTTCGGCAGAGACAGGAGGCAATCAGCCCCAGCATTTT. The chain links TRBV6-2 or TRBV6-3 to TRBJ1-5, with D possibly matching TRBD1 (6 bases). Germline values: CDR1 MNHEY, CDR2 SVGEGT. This CDR3 has 16 amino acids.

This clone was counted at least ten times. Other DNA variants within this sample encode the same CDR3. The chain links TRBV6-1 to TRBJ2-4, with TRBD2 as a possible D gene (6 bases). V was pared by 1 base and J by 7 bases, with 14 bases between. The CDR3 totals 15 residues. Germline assignment: CDR1 MNHNS and CDR2 SASEGT. CDR3 in DNA: TGTGCCAGCAGTGAAGGAGAGGAGGGTGGGAACATTCAGTACTTC. It encodes CASSEGEEGGNIQYF.

The table lists this clone with a few counts. This may come from a read error, since a much larger clone is one base off. J is TRBJ2-1 and V is TRBV9, with 8 bases that match TRBD2. Germline assignment: CDR1 SGDLS and CDR2 YYNGEE. The CDR3 is 13 amino acids. The chain's CDR3 is CVSSVAGSIEQFF. The CDR3 DNA follows: TGTGTCAGCAGCGTAGCGGGGTCTATTGAGCAGTTCTTC. The variable domain in full, with the rest retrieved from reference TRBV9 and TRBJ2-1, is DSGVTQTPKHLITATGQRVTLRCSPRSGDLSVYWYQQSLDQGLQFLIQYYNGEERAKGNILERFSAQQFPDLHSELNLSSLELGDSALYFCVSSVAGSIEQFFGPGTRLTVL.

This chain joins TRBV27 and TRBJ1-1; perhaps TRBD1 as D (6 bases). Germline CDR1 reads MNHEY; CDR2 reads SMNVEV (reference sequence). This CDR3 region has 13 residues. V dropped 7 bases and J dropped 6 bases, with 15 bases sitting between them. CDR3 DNA: TGTGCCAGCAAGGGACTAGGGGGGTCTGAAGCTTTCTTT. Protein sequence: CASKGLGGSEAFF.

This clone was observed many times. A much larger clone is a single base away; this may be a read error. The V and J genes are TRBV27 and TRBJ1-1; D ambiguous. The CDR3 sequence is 16 residues long. CDR1 MNHEY and CDR2 SMNVEV come from the germline V gene (reference sequence). CDR3 coding DNA: TGTGCCAGCGGTTTATCACTGGGTGTAATGAACACTGAAGCTTTCTTT. It specifies CASGLSLGVMNTEAFF.

At least ten counts were recorded for this clone. Distinct nucleotide sequences in the sample also encode this CDR3. This chain links TRBV5-1 with TRBJ2-3, with D uncertain. With 0 bases removed from V and 8 bases from J, the gap between germline ends came to 4 bases. The CDR3 contains 11 residues. Germline V gives CDR1 SGHRS, CDR2 YFSETQ. CDR3 region: CASSLEGTQYF. As DNA, the CDR3 is TGCGCCAGCAGCTTGGAGGGTACGCAGTATTTT. Full variable domain (remainder filled in from reference TRBV5-1 and TRBJ2-3): KAGVTQTPRYLIKTRGQQVTLSCSPISGHRSVSWYQQTPGQGLQFLFEYFSETQRNKGNFPGRFSGRQFSNSRSEMNVSTLELGDSALYLCASSLEGTQYFGPGTRLTVL.

The table lists this clone with a few counts. The chain is built from TRBV6-1 and TRBJ1-1, with a possible D match to TRBD1 (6 bases). Between the trimmed V and J ends, which lost 5 bases and 2 bases, there was a span of 12 bases. Per the germline V gene, CDR1 is MNHNS and CDR2 is SASEGT. The CDR3 sequence is 14 residues long. In DNA form, the CDR3 reads TGTGCCAGCAGTCCAGGACAGAAAAACACTGAAGCTTTCTTT. Encoded protein: CASSPGQKNTEAFF.

This chain uses TRBV18 with TRBJ1-1, with unresolved D. CDR1 KGHSH and CDR2 LQKENI come from the germline V gene. The CDR3 covers 13 residues. V lost 5 bases and J lost 0, with 7 bases in between. CDR3 sequence (DNA): TGTGCCAGCTCAACGGGCATGAACACTGAAGCTTTCTTT. It specifies CASSTGMNTEAFF.

This clone is categorized as medium-sized. This rearrangement joins TRBV3-1 to TRBJ2-7, with 9 positions matching TRBD1. Germline trimming cut 0 bases from V and 6 bases from J; bases unmatched to any gene: 24. Germline CDR1 reads LGHDT; CDR2 reads YNNKEL (reference sequence). There are 21 residues in the CDR3. CDR3 loop: CASSQDSHPVYRDRVFREQYF. For the CDR3, the DNA is TGTGCCAGCAGCCAAGACTCTCACCCTGTCTACCGGGACAGGGTATTTCGCGAGCAGTACTTC.

This clone was counted at least ten times. The CDR3 loop is CASGERLAGEEQFF. The CDR3, as DNA: TGTGCCAGCGGGGAAAGACTAGCGGGAGAGGAGCAGTTCTTC. V is TRBV2 and J is TRBJ2-1, with 12 bases identical to TRBD2. V shed 8 bases and J 10 bases; nucleotides not matched to a gene: 9. The CDR3 length is 14 residues. Germline V gives CDR1 SNHLY, CDR2 FYNNEI.

The table lists this clone with a few counts. J is TRBJ2-7 and V is TRBV19; D unresolved. V was pared by 3 bases and J by 3 bases, with 6 bases between. CDR1 LNHDA and CDR2 SQIVND come from the germline V gene (reference sequence). The CDR3 has 12 amino acids. As DNA, the CDR3 is TGTGCCAGTAGTATGTACGGCTACGAGCAGTACTTC. The encoded protein is CASSMYGYEQYF.

The chain is built from TRBV5-1 and TRBJ1-1; tentative D call: TRBD1 (5 bases). CDR1 SGHRS and CDR2 YFSETQ come from the germline V gene. Trimming removed 0 bases from V and 4 bases from J, with 10 bases in between. This CDR3 contains 14 residues. The CDR3 nucleotides are TGCGCCAGCAGCTTGGACGGGGGAGGCACTGAAGCTTTCTTT. Translation gives CASSLDGGGTEAFF.

In this sample, this clone turned up many times. The chain recombines TRBV5-1 with TRBJ1-2, with 8 bases aligning to TRBD1. V was pared by 0 bases and J by 5 bases, with 3 bases of the junction left unmatched. The CDR3 has 14 residues. Germline V gene sequence: CDR1 SGHRS, CDR2 YFSETQ. Written as DNA, the CDR3 is TGCGCCAGCAGCTTGGCAGGGGGCCATTATGGCTACACCTTC. It is translated as CASSLAGGHYGYTF.

The J gene is TRBJ2-7, the V gene TRBV20-1; 15 nucleotides agree with TRBD2. The CDR3 totals 17 residues. V was clipped by 4 bases and J by 2 bases; unmatched bases: 9. Germline-derived CDR1 and CDR2 are DFQATT and SNEGSKA (reference sequence). This CDR3 reads CSAKGLAGGQPTYEQYF. CDR3 sequence (DNA): TGCAGTGCTAAGGGACTAGCGGGAGGCCAACCCACCTACGAGCAGTACTTC.

This clone has a count of ten or more. The chain has TRBV7-3 and TRBJ2-7; D is perhaps TRBD1 (6 bases). V was trimmed by 7 bases and J by 6 bases, leaving 19 bases between them. This CDR3 is built from 14 residues. In germline, CDR1 is SGHTA, CDR2 FQGTGA. The CDR3 nucleotides are TGTGCCAGCATCTTCACCCCAACAGGGTGCGAGCAGTACTTC. Translated, it gives CASIFTPTGCEQYF.

This chain links TRBV20-1 with TRBJ2-7; tentatively, D is TRBD2 (5 bases). The ends were cut back, 1 base at V and 0 bases at J, with 7 bases in the middle. Germline CDR1 and CDR2: DFQATT and SNEGSKA (reference sequence). The CDR3 runs to 13 residues. The CDR3 sequence is CSARGTASYEQYF. CDR3 sequence (DNA): TGCAGTGCTAGAGGGACTGCCTCCTACGAGCAGTACTTC.

The V call is TRBV3-1, the J call TRBJ1-5, with D hard to call. The V gene's germline CDR1 is LGHDT and CDR2 YNNKEL (reference sequence). Trimming removed 3 bases at V and 8 bases at J, with 17 bases between. This CDR3 has 15 residues. The CDR3 DNA reads as TGTGCCAGCAGCCATCCCAAGCCCTACAAAGAGCCCCAGCATTTT. It codes for CASSHPKPYKEPQHF. The complete variable domain, with remaining parts taken from reference TRBV3-1 and TRBJ1-5, reads DTAVSQTPKYLVTQMGNDKSIKCEQNLGHDTMYWYKQDSKKFLKIMFSYNNKELIINETVPNRFSPKSPDKAHLNLHINSLELGDSAVYFCASSHPKPYKEPQHFGDGTRLSIL.

In its sample, this clone was seen a few times. The rearrangement uses TRBV6-5 and TRBJ2-7; TRBD2 matches at 11 bases. CDR1 is MNHEY, CDR2 SVGAGI, per germline. The CDR3 totals 16 residues. Trimming at V came to 4 bases and at J to 4 bases, leaving 9 bases not matched to a gene. This CDR3 is CASSSISGGGPYEQYF. CDR3 nucleotide sequence: TGTGCCAGCAGTTCTATTAGCGGGGGGGGCCCTTACGAGCAGTACTTC.

To note about this clone: A much bigger clone sits one base away, suggesting this may be a read error. CDR3 sequence: CASSQGLALWGTDTQYF. The CDR3 DNA reads as TGTGCCAGCAGCCAAGGACTAGCGTTATGGGGCACAGATACGCAGTATTTT. This chain links TRBV4-2 with TRBJ2-3, with 8 positions matching TRBD2. Germline V CDR1 and CDR2: LGHNA, YNFKEQ. This CDR3 has 17 amino acids. J lost 1 base, V lost 1 base, and 7 bases had no gene match.

A note on this clone: No DNA is shown, since the ends of the CDR3 on it are uncertain; the CDR3 is the one TCRdb lists. The chain has TRBV28 and TRBJ1-5; TRBD1, the table's D call, was not compared with the DNA. The length of the CDR3 is 15 amino acids, counting both ends. Germline-derived CDR1 and CDR2 are MDHEN and SYDVKM. The CDR3: CASKIVGQGTQPYHF.

V gene TRBV11-1 combines with J gene TRBJ2-3, with TRBD2 matching 11 bases. CDR1 is SGHAT and CDR2 is FQDESV in the germline V gene (reference sequence). J gave up 2 bases and V 5 bases, and 9 bases lay outside the gene matches. The length of the CDR3 is 17 residues. As DNA, the CDR3 is TGTGCCAGCAGCACTCAACTAGCGGGGGACCCCACAGATACGCAGTATTTT. Encoded protein: CASSTQLAGDPTDTQYF.